This section outlines one T cell receptor (beta chain) sequence together with its context. What it binds is not known. This entry comes from a study of OX40 agonist ivuxolimab in advanced cancers. V was pared by 4 bases and J by 5 bases, with 7 bases of the junction left unmatched. This CDR3 is built from 14 residues. CDR1 and CDR2 (germline): MNHEY, SVGAGI. Sequencing was performed with immunoSEQ multiplex PCR; in TCRdb, only in-frame clones are kept and a portion is missing. The sample lists approximately 84,000 clones, about 88% occurring once. Study results and limitations: Both CD4+ and CD8+ T cell populations in blood had undergone clonal expansion by week 6 at 0.1 to 3.0 mg/kg.

The sequenced sample was CD4+ or CD8+ T cells sorted from blood, obtained in a trial of the OX40 agonist ivuxolimab. This chain connects TRBV6-5 to TRBJ1-1; 7 positions agree with TRBD1. The sequence derives from an adult with an advanced solid tumor such as melanoma, head and neck, liver or kidney cancer. CDR3 in DNA: TGTGCCAGCAGTTCAGGGACAGTTCTTACTGAAGCTTTCTTT. This sequence encodes CASSSGTVLTEAFF.